One T cell receptor (beta chain) is described in this entry. Random hexamers served to reverse transcribe roughly 0.45 to 1 ug RNA. TCRdb passed the immunoSEQ multiplex PCR reads through MiXCR, listing each CDR3 protein once. Of some 400,000 distinct CDR3 sequences in the sample, roughly 85% were seen once. The data were taken from a study of CD8 T cells in Susac syndrome. The J segment lost 3 bases and the V segment lost 0 bases, leaving 5 bases of the junction unmatched. CDR3 size: 15 residues. Per the germline V gene, CDR1 is DFQATT and CDR2 is SNEGSKA (reference sequence). The sequence derives from a human donor with multiple sclerosis. The chain uses TRBV20-1 and TRBJ2-7, with 10 nucleotides matching TRBD2. Sequencing was done on a sample of CD8+ T cells from PBMCs. This CDR3 is CSARDQASGSYEQYF. Written as DNA, the CDR3 is TGCAGTGCTAGAGATCAAGCTAGCGGGAGCTACGAGCAGTACTTC.